A selection of T cell receptor beta chains follows, all from one sample in a study of blood T cell repertoires in COVID-19. Clones were read by immunoSEQ multiplex PCR, and TCRdb kept only the in-frame ones, dropping some. There are 200,000 to 250,000 clones in the sample; around 86% occur only once, and 1.5% to 2% lies in the top ten. Sequenced sample: PBMCs or T cells enriched from blood (not recorded which). The receptor source for this set is a woman aged 45-65 years who had recovered from COVID-19. The CDR3 runs from the conserved cysteine through the conserved F or W. The order of the fields is clone size, V gene, D gene, J gene, CDR3 DNA, CDR3 protein. The D gene is left open where the match is weak. Clone size is not always given. Where it is, it says once, few, many or a class for expanded clones.

>NA|TRBV10-3|TRBD1|TRBJ1-1
TGTGCCATCAGTGAGTGGGGACAGAGAGGGGCCGAAGCTTTCTTT
CAISEWGQRGAEAFF
>few|TRBV20-1|NA|TRBJ1-5
TGCAGTGCTACTGACAGGAACAATCAGCCCCAGCATTTT
CSATDRNNQPQHF
>NA|TRBV7-8|TRBD1|TRBJ1-2
TGTGCCAGCAGCTTATTGGGGACAGGGGATGGCTACACCTTC
CASSLLGTGDGYTF
>NA|TRBV12-5|NA|TRBJ2-1
TGTGCTAGTGGTTTGCCACTACGATTCCGGGATTTCAATGAGCAGTTCTTC
CASGLPLRFRDFNEQFF
>NA|TRBV19|NA|TRBJ1-2
TGTGCCAGTAGTACCCTCAGGGCGGGCTACACCTTC
CASSTLRAGYTF
>NA|TRBV12-3/TRBV12-4|NA|TRBJ2-7
TGTGCCAGCAGTTTAGAAGGGACTGAGTACTTC
CASSLEGTEYF
>NA|TRBV9|NA|TRBJ2-3
TGTGCCAGCAGCGTAGGTGGCCCAACAAAAGGAGGGCCCACAGATACGCAGTATTTT
CASSVGGPTKGGPTDTQYF
>few|TRBV7-9|TRBD2|TRBJ2-2
TGTGCCAGCAGCTTAAATCCGGGACTAGTAGGCACCGGGGAGCTGTTTTTT
CASSLNPGLVGTGELFF
>NA|TRBV7-9|NA|TRBJ1-1
TGTGCCAGCAGCTTAGTAGGGGCGGGAGGCACTGAAGCTTTCTTT
CASSLVGAGGTEAFF
>few|TRBV7-9|NA|TRBJ2-5
TGTGCCAGCGGGCCCCTTCGTGAGACCCAGTACTTC
CASGPLRETQYF
>NA|TRBV5-1|TRBD2|TRBJ2-1
TGCGCCAGCAGCCCTACCTACCTACTAGCGGGAGCCACTCCTGAGCAGTTCTTC
CASSPTYLLAGATPEQFF
>NA|TRBV7-9|NA|TRBJ2-1
TGTGCCAGCAGCATTACTGGACTAAGCTCCTACAATGAGCAGTTCTTC
CASSITGLSSYNEQFF
>NA|TRBV2|TRBD1|TRBJ1-2
TGTGCCAGCAGTAGGAACCGACAGGGGGTGGATGGCTACACCTTC
CASSRNRQGVDGYTF
>NA|TRBV30|NA|TRBJ1-4
TGTGCTTTTACAGGTTCATATGCAAAACTGTTTTTT
CAFTGSYAKLFF
>NA|TRBV4-1|NA|TRBJ2-3
TGCGCCAGCAGCCAAGTACTACTATCCAACACAGATACGCAGTATTTT
CASSQVLLSNTDTQYF
>NA|TRBV7-9|NA|TRBJ1-1
TGTGCCAGCAGCCGGGTAAACACTGAAGCTTTCTTT
CASSRVNTEAFF
>NA|TRBV20-1|NA|TRBJ2-1
TGCAGTGCTAGTGAACCGGGACTTTACAATGAGCAGTTCTTC
CSASEPGLYNEQFF
>NA|TRBV11-2|NA|TRBJ2-7
TGTGCCAGCAGCTTAGGGGCCAGCGAGCAGTACTTC
CASSLGASEQYF
>NA|TRBV3-1/TRBV3-2|NA|TRBJ2-3
TGTGCCAGCCGACCCGAAGGGGTATCGAATACGCAGTATTTT
CASRPEGVSNTQYF
>NA|TRBV3-1/TRBV3-2|NA|TRBJ1-5
TGTGCCAGCAGCCAAGCGGGGAATCAGCCCCAGCATTTT
CASSQAGNQPQHF
>NA|TRBV18|TRBD2|TRBJ2-2
TGTGCCAGCTCACCACCAGGCACTAGCGGTAACACCGGGGAGCTGTTTTTT
CASSPPGTSGNTGELFF
>NA|TRBV19|TRBD1|TRBJ1-2
TGTGCCAGTAGTGTAACCGGGACAGGACACTATGGCTACACCTTC
CASSVTGTGHYGYTF
>NA|TRBV27|TRBD2|TRBJ2-7
TGTGCCAGCAGTCCCGGACTAGCCAACGAGCAGTACTTC
CASSPGLANEQYF
>NA|TRBV6-4|NA|TRBJ2-3
TGTGCCAGCAGTGATGAGGTAGCAGATACGCAGTATTTT
CASSDEVADTQYF